This T cell receptor (beta chain) is from a study of T cell repertoires in cytomegalovirus infection. Notes on the study in general: Dominating the ex vivo response were HLA-C-restricted CMV-specific TCR beta clonotypes.

This clonotype showed up many times. What it recognizes is unknown. The CDR3 is 11 amino acids. Trimming took 9 bases from V and 0 from J, leaving 5 bases between them. Germline V gene data show CDR1 as MNHNY and CDR2 as SVGAGI (reference sequence). TCRdb re-called the reads with MiXCR, one entry per CDR3 protein. This sample has 450,000 to 600,000 distinct CDR3 sequences, with more than 40% found just once. The material was cultured PBMCs, obtained from culture after CMV antigen stimulation. This TCR was recovered from a human donor in good health (CMV status not recorded). Some clones in this sample may be carry-over from other donors' samples. The chain has TRBV6-6 and TRBJ1-1, with D unclear. Written as DNA, the CDR3 is TGTGCCAGTGCCATGAACACTGAAGCTTTCTTT. Translating it yields CASAMNTEAFF.